Included here is one T cell receptor (beta chain) sequence, with context. Clones were read by immunoSEQ multiplex PCR, and TCRdb kept only the in-frame ones, dropping some. Found here are about 120,000 clones, roughly 93% of them singletons; the top ten hold roughly 1.4%. This record comes from a study of T cell responses to AZD1222 COVID-19 vaccine. Trimming shortened V by 4 bases and J by 3 bases, and 13 bases separated the two germline ends. The CDR3 is 14 amino acids. The germline V gene has CDR1 SGHDN and CDR2 FVKESK. This clonotype originated in an adult who received the AZD1222 COVID-19 vaccine. The chain carries TRBV14 and TRBJ2-7, with D possibly being TRBD2 (5 bases). Material: peripheral blood, obtained 28 days after the second AZD1222 dose. The CDR3 protein is CASSRALTSYEQYF. For the CDR3, the DNA is TGTGCCAGCAGCCGCGCCTTAACTAGCTACGAGCAGTACTTC. Full variable domain (outside the CDR3, taken from reference TRBV14 and TRBJ2-7): EAGVTQFPSHSVIEKGQTVTLRCDPISGHDNLYWYRRVMGKEIKFLLHFVKESKQDESGMPNNRFLAERTGGTYSTLKVQPAELEDSGVYFCASSRALTSYEQYFGPGTRLTVT.